This T cell receptor (beta chain) was captured by sequencing in a study of response to subunit inactivated influenza vaccine. Findings of the study overall: Authors suggested seasonal influenza vaccinations each recruit few new T cells.

Concerning this clonotype itself: Its antigen is unknown.

CDR3 size: 15 residues. Germline V lookup: CDR1 SGHTA, CDR2 FQGTGA. Between the trimmed V and J ends, which lost 0 bases and 4 bases, there was a span of 12 bases. TCRdb re-called the RT-PCR reads with MiXCR, one entry per CDR3 protein. The top ten hold 12% of the sample, which has hundreds of thousands of distinct CDR3 sequences, 9.5% to 12% seen once. This chain uses TRBV7-3 with TRBJ1-2; D might be TRBD1 (6 bases). This receptor was taken from a man aged 50-60 years who received an inactivated influenza vaccine. Sequenced here: PBMCs from blood, sampled roughly 6 weeks after vaccination. The CDR3 loop reads CASSLTAGESYGYTF. The CDR3 DNA sequence: TGTGCCAGCAGCTTAACGGCAGGGGAGAGCTATGGCTACACCTTC.